The sequence of this T cell receptor beta chain was determined in a study of neoadjuvant nivolumab and ipilimumab in lung cancer. Points from the study as a whole: Only two of four nivolumab-treated tumors gained richness and clonality by surgery. Higher pretherapy blood TCR richness went with higher resected-tumor richness. Pathologic regression was not significantly tied to TCR clonality.

TCRdb's copy holds only in-frame clones and misses some; the assay was immunoSEQ multiplex PCR. This repertoire shows some 20,000 clones, around three quarters found once; its top ten account for roughly 9.1%. With respect to this clone: Its cognate antigen is unknown.

This CDR3 has 13 amino acids. Germline values: CDR1 KGHSH, CDR2 LQKENI. V lost 2 bases and J lost 5, with 7 bases in between. The chain carries TRBV18 and TRBJ1-5; D unresolved. The clonotype originates from an adult with non-small cell lung cancer. Source: tumor tissue, taken after neoadjuvant nivolumab, alone or with ipilimumab, at or shortly before surgery. The CDR3 sequence is CASSPNRDQPQHF. CDR3 DNA: TGTGCCAGCTCACCAAACCGAGATCAGCCCCAGCATTTT.